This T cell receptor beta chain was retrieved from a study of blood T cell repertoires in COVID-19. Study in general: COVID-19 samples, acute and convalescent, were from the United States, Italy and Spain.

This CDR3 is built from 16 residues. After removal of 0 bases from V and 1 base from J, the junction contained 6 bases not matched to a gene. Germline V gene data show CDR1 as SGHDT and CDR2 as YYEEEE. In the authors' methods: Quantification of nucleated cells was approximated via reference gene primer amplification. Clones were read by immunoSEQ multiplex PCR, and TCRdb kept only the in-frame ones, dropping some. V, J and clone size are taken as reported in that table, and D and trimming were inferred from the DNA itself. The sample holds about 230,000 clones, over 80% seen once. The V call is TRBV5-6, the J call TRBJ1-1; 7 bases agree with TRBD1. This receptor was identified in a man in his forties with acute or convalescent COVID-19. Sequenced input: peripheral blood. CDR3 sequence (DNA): TGTGCCAGCAGCTTGGTTGACCCAGGGGGGAACACTGAAGCTTTCTTT. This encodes CASSLVDPGGNTEAFF. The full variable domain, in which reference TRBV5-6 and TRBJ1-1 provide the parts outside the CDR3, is DAGVTQSPTHLIKTRGQQVTLRCSPKSGHDTVSWYQQALGQGPQFIFQYYEEEERQRGNFPDRFSGHQFPNYSSELNVNALLLGDSALYLCASSLVDPGGNTEAFFGQGTRLTVV.